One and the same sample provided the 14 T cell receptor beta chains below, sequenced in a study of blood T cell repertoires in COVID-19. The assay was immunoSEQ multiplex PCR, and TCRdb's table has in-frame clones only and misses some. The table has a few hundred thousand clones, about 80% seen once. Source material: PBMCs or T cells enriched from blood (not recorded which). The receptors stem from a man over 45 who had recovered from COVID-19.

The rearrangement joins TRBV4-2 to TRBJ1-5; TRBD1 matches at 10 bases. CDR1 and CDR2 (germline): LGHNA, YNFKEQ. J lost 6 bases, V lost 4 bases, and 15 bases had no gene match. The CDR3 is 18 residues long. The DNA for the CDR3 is TGTGCCAGCAGCCGAACCTCCGACAGGGGGCTGGGTGGTCAGCCCCAGCATTTT. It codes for CASSRTSDRGLGGQPQHF.

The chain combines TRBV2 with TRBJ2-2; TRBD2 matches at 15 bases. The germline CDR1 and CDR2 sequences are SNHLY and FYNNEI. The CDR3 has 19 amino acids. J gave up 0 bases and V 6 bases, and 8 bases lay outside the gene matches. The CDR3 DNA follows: TGTGCCAGCAGCATTAGGACTAGCGGGGGGGCCTCGAACACCGGGGAGCTGTTTTTT. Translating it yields CASSIRTSGGASNTGELFF.

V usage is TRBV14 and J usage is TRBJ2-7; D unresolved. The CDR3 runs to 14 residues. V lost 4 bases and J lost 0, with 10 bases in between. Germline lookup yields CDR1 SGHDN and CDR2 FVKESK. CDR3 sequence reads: CASSPVMSSYEQYF. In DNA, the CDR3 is TGTGCCAGCAGCCCTGTCATGAGCTCCTACGAGCAGTACTTC.

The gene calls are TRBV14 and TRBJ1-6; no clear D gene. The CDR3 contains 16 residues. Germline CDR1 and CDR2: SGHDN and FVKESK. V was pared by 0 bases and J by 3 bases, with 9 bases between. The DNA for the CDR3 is TGTGCCAGCAGCCAAGAATCAGGTTTCTATAATTCACCCCTCCACTTT. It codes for CASSQESGFYNSPLHF.

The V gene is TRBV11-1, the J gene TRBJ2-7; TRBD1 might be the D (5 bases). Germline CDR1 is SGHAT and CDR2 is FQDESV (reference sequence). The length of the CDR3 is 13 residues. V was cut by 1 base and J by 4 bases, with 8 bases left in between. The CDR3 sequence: CASSLEGIYEQYF. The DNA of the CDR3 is TGTGCCAGCAGCTTAGAGGGGATATACGAGCAGTACTTC.

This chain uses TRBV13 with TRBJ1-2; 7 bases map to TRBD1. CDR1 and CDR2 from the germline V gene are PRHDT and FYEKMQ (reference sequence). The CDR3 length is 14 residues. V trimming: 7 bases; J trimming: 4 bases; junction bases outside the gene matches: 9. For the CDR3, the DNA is TGTGCCAGCACTTGGAGGGGGCGCTCCTATGGCTACACCTTC. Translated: CASTWRGRSYGYTF.

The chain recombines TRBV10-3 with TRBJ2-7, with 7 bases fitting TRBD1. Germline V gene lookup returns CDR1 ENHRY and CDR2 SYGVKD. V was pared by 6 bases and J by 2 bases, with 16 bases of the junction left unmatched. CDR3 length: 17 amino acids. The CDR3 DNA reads TGTGCCATCAGCGATCGCACAGGGGCGTTGAAGACCTACGAGCAGTACTTC. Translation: CAISDRTGALKTYEQYF.

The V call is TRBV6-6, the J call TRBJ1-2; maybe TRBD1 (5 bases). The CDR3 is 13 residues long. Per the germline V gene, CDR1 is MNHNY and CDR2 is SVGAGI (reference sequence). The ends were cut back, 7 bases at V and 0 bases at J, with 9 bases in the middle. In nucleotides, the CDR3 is TGTGCCAGCAACACAGGACCTAACTATGGCTACACCTTC. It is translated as CASNTGPNYGYTF.

The CDR3 is CASSIDLAGGPYIQYF. CDR3 coding DNA: TGTGCCAGTAGTATAGATCTAGCGGGGGGGCCGTACATTCAGTACTTC. V and J are TRBV19 and TRBJ2-4; 12 bases are a match to TRBD2. The CDR3 loop spans 16 amino acids. After removal of 0 bases from V and 8 bases from J, the junction contained 5 bases not matched to a gene. Germline CDR1 LNHDA, CDR2 SQIVND (reference sequence).

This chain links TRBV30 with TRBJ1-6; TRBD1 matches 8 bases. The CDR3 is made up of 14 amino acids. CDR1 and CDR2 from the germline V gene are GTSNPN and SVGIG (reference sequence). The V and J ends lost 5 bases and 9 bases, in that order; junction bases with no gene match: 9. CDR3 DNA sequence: TGTGCCTGGGCGGAAGGACAGGGAGGTTCACCCCTCCACTTT. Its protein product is CAWAEGQGGSPLHF.

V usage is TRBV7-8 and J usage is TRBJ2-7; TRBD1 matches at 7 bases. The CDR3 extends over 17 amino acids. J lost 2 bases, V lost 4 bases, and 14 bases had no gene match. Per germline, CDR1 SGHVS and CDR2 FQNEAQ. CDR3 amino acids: CASSSGGRSQGAYEQYF. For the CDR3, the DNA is TGTGCCAGCAGCTCCGGTGGTCGGTCTCAGGGGGCCTACGAGCAGTACTTC. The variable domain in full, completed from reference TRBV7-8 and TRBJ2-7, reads GAGVSQSPRYKVAKRGQDVALRCDPISGHVSLFWYQQALGQGPEFLTYFQNEAQLDKSGLPSDRFFAERPEGSVSTLKIQRTQQEDSAVYLCASSSGGRSQGAYEQYFGPGTRLTVT.

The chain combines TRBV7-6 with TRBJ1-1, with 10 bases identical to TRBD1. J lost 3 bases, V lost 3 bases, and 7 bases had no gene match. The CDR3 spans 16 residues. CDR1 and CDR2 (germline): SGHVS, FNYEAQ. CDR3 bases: TGTGCCAGCAGCTTGACAGGGGGCGCCCCGGACACTGAAGCTTTCTTT. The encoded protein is CASSLTGGAPDTEAFF.

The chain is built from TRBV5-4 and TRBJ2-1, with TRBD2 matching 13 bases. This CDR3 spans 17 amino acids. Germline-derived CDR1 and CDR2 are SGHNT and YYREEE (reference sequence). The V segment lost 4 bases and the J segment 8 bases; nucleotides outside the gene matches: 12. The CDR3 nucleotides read TGTGCCAGCAGCCGGACTAGCGGGAGTATAGAGGTGGATGAGCAGTTCTTC. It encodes CASSRTSGSIEVDEQFF.

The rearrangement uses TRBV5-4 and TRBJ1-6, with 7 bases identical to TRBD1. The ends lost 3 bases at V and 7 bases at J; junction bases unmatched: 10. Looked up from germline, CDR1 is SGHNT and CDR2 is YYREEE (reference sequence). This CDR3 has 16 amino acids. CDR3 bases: TGTGCCAGCAGCTCGACCACACAGGGGTACAATTCACCCCTCCACTTT. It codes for CASSSTTQGYNSPLHF.